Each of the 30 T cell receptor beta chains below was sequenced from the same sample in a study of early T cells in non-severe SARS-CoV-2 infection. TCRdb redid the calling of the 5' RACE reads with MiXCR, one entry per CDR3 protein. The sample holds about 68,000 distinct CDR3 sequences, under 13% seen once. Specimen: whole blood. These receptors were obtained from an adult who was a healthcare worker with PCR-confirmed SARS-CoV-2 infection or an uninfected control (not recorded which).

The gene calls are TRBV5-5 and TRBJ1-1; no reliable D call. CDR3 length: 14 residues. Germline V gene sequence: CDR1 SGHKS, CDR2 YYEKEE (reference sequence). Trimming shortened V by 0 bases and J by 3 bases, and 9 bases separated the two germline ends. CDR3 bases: TGTGCCAGCAGCTTGGATCCGGGTTACACTGAAGCTTTCTTT. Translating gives CASSLDPGYTEAFF.

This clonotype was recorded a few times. The CDR3 DNA reads TGTGCCAGTAGAAGGGAAGGCAAGGAGACCCAGTACTTC. Protein sequence: CASRREGKETQYF. V usage is TRBV19 and J usage is TRBJ2-5; no definite D call. V was cut by 6 bases and J by 5 bases, with 13 bases left in between. This CDR3 region has 13 residues. Germline CDR1 and CDR2: LNHDA and SQIVND (reference sequence).

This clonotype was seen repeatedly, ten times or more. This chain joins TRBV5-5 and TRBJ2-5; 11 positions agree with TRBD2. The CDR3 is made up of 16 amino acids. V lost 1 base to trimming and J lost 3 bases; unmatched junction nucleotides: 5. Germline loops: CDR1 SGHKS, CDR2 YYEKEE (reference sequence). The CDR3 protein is CASSLYLTSGKETQYF. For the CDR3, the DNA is TGTGCCAGCAGCTTGTATTTGACTAGCGGGAAAGAGACCCAGTACTTC.

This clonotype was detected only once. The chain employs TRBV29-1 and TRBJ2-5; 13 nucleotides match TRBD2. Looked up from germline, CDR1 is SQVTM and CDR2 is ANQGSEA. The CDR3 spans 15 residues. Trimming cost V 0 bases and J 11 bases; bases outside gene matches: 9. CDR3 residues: CSVEDPGTSGMMQYF. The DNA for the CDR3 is TGCAGCGTTGAAGATCCCGGGACTAGCGGGATGATGCAGTACTTC.

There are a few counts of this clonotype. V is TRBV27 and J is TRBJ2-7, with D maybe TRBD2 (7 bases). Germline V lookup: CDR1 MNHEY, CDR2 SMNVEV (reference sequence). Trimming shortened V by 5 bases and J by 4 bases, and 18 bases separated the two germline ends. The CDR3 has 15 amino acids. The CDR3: CASSKGGNQKYEQYF. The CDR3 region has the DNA TGTGCCAGCAGTAAGGGGGGGAACCAGAAATACGAGCAGTACTTC.

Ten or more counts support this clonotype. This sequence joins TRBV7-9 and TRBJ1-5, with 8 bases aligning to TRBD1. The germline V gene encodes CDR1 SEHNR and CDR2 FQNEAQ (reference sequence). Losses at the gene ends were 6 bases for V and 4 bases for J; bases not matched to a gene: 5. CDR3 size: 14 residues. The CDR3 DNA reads TGTGCCAGCAGTCCGACAGGGGAAAATCAGCCCCAGCATTTT. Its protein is CASSPTGENQPQHF.

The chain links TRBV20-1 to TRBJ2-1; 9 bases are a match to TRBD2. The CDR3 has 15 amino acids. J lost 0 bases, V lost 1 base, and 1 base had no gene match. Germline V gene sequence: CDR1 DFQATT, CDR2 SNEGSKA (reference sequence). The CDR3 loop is CSARGLADSYNEQFF. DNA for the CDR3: TGCAGTGCTAGAGGACTAGCGGACTCCTACAATGAGCAGTTCTTC.

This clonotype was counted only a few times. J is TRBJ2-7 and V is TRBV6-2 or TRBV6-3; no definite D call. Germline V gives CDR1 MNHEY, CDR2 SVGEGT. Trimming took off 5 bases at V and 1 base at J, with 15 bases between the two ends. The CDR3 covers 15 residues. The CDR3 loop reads CASSLQGASSYEQYF. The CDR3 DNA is TGTGCCAGCAGTCTCCAAGGAGCATCGTCCTACGAGCAGTACTTC.

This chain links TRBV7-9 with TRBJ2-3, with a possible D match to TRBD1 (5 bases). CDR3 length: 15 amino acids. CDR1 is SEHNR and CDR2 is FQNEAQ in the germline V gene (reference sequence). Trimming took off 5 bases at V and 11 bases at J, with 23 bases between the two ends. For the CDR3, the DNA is TGTGCCAGCAGCGGGGCCAACACCCCACAGGTGTGGCAGTATTTT. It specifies CASSGANTPQVWQYF.

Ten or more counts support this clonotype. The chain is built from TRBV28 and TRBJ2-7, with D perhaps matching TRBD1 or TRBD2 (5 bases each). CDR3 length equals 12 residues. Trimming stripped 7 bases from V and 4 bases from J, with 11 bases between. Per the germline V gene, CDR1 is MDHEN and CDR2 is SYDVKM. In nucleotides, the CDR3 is TGTGCCAGCACTAGGGACCTTTACGAGCAGTACTTC. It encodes CASTRDLYEQYF.

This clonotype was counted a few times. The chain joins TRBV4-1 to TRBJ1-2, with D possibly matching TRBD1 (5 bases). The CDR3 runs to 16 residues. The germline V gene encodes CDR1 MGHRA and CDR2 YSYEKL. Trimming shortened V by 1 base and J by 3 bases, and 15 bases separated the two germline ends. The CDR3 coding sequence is TGCGCCAGCAGCCAAGTCGGTCGGCAAGGGGACTATGGCTACACCTTC. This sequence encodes CASSQVGRQGDYGYTF.

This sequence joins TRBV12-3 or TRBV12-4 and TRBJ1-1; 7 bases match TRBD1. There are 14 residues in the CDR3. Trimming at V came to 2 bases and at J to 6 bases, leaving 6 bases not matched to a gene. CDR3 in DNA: TGTGCCAGCAGTTTAAGAGGGGGCCTCGCTGAAGCTTTCTTT. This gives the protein CASSLRGGLAEAFF.

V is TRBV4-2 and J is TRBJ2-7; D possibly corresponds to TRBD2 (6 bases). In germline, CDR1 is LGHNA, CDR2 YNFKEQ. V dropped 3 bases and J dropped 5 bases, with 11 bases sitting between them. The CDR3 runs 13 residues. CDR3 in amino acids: CASSHQLANEQYF. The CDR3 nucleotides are TGTGCCAGCAGCCACCAACTAGCCAACGAGCAGTACTTC.

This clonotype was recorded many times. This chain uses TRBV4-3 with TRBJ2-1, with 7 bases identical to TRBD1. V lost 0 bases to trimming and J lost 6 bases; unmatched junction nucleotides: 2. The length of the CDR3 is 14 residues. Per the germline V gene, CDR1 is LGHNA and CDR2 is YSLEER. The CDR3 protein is CASSQDRTGNEQFF. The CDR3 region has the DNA TGCGCCAGCAGCCAAGATAGGACAGGCAATGAGCAGTTCTTC.

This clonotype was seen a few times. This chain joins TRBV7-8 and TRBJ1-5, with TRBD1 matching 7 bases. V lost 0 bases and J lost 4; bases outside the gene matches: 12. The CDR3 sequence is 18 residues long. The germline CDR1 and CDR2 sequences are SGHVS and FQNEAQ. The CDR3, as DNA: TGTGCCAGCAGCTTAGCATGGACAGGCGGGAGGGGTAATCAGCCCCAGCATTTT. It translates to CASSLAWTGGRGNQPQHF.

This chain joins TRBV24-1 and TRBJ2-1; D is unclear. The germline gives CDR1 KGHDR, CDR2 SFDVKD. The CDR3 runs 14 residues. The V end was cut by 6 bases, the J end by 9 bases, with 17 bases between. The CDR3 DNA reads TGTGCCACCAGTCTTACCGGGTTAGAAGGTGAGCAGTTCTTC. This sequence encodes CATSLTGLEGEQFF.

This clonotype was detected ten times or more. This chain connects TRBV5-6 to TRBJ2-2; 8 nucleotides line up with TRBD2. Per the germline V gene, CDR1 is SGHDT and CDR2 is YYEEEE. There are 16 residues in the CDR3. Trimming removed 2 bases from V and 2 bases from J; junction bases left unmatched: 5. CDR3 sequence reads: CASSFAGGQNTGELFF. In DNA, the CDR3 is TGTGCCAGCAGCTTTGCGGGAGGCCAAAACACCGGGGAGCTGTTTTTT. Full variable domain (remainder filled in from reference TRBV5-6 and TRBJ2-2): DAGVTQSPTHLIKTRGQQVTLRCSPKSGHDTVSWYQQALGQGPQFIFQYYEEEERQRGNFPDRFSGHQFPNYSSELNVNALLLGDSALYLCASSFAGGQNTGELFFGEGSRLTVL.

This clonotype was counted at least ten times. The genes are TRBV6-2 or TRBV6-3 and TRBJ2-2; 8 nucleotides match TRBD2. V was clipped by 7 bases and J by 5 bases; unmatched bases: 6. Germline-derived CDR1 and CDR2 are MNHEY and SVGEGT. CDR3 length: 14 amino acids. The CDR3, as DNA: TGTGCCAGCAACCGTATAGCGGGAACCGGGGAGCTGTTTTTT. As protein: CASNRIAGTGELFF.

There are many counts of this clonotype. The CDR3 reads CASSTQGAFGNTEAFF. CDR3 in DNA: TGCGCCAGCAGCACACAGGGGGCGTTTGGAAACACTGAAGCTTTCTTT. The chain links TRBV5-1 to TRBJ1-1, with 9 bases matching TRBD1. The CDR3 contains 16 residues. Trimming removed 4 bases from V and 2 bases from J; junction bases left unmatched: 9. The germline V gene has CDR1 SGHRS and CDR2 YFSETQ.

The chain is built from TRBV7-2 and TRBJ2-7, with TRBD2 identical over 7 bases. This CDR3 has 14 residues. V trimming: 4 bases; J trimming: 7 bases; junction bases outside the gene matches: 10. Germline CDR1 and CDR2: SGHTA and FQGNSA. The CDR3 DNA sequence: TGTGCCAGCAGCTCTAGCGGTTCTTCGGGTGAGCAGTACTTC. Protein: CASSSSGSSGEQYF. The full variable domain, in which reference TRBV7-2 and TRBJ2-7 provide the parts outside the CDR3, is GAGVSQSPSNKVTEKGKDVELRCDPISGHTALYWYRQSLGQGLEFLIYFQGNSAPDKSGLPSDRFSAERTGGSVSTLTIQRTQQEDSAVYLCASSSSGSSGEQYFGPGTRLTVT.

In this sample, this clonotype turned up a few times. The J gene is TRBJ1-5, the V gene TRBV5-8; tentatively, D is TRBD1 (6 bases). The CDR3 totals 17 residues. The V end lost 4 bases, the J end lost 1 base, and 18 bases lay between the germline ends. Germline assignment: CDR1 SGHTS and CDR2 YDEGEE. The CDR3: CASSLDGGGLSNQPQHF. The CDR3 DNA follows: TGTGCCAGCAGCCTGGACGGAGGGGGTCTGAGCAATCAGCCCCAGCATTTT.

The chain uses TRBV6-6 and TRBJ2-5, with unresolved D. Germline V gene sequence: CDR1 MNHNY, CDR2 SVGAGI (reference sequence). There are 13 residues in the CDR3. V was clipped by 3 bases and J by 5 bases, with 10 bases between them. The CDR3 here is CASSYVLSETQYF. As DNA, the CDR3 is TGTGCCAGCAGTTATGTATTATCCGAGACCCAGTACTTC.

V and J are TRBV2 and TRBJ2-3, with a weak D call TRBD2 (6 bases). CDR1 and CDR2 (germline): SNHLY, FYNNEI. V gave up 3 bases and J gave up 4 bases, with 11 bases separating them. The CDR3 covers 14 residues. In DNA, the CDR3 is TGTGCCAGCAGTGACGGGAGTAGTGCAGATACGCAGTATTTT. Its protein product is CASSDGSSADTQYF.

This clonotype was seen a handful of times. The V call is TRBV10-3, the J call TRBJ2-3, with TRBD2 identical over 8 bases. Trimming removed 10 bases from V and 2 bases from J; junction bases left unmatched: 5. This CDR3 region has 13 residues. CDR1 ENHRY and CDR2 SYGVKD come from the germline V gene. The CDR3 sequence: CAKKAGDTDTQYF. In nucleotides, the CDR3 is TGTGCCAAAAAAGCGGGGGACACAGATACGCAGTATTTT.

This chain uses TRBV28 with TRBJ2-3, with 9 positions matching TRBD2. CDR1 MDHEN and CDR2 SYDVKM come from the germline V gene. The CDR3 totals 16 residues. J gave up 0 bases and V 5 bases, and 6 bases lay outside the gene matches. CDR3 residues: CASSPGLATSTDTQYF. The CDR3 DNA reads TGTGCCAGCAGTCCAGGACTAGCGACTAGCACAGATACGCAGTATTTT.

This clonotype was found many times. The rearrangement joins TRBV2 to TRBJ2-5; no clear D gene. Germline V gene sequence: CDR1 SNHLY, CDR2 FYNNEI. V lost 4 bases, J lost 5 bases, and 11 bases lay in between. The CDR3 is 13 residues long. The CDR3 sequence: CASSASQVETQYF. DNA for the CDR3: TGTGCCAGCAGTGCCAGCCAAGTGGAGACCCAGTACTTC.

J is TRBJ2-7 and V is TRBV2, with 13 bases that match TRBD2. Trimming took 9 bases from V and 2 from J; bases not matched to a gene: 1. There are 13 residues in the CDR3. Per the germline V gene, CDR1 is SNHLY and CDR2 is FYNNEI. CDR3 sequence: CARGTSGAYEQYF. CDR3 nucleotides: TGTGCCAGAGGGACTAGCGGGGCCTACGAGCAGTACTTC.

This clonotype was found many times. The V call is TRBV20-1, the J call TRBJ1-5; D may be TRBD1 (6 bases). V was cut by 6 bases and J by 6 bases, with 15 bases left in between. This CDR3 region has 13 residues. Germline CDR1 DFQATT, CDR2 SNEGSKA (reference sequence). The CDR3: CSATLQGSQPQHF. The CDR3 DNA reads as TGCAGTGCAACATTGCAGGGGAGTCAGCCCCAGCATTTT.

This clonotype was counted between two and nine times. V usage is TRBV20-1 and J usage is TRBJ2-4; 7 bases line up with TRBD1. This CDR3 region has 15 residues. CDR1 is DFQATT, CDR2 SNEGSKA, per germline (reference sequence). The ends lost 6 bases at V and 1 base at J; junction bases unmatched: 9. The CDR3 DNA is TGCAGTGCAGACCTCCAGGGGGAGGCCAAAAACATTCAGTACTTC. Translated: CSADLQGEAKNIQYF.

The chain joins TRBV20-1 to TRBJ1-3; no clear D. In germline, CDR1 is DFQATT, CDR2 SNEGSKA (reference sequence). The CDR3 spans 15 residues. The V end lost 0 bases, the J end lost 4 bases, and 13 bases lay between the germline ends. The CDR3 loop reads CSARDRGGKGNTIYF. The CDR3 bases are TGCAGTGCTAGAGATCGGGGAGGGAAAGGAAACACCATATATTTT.